This TCR beta chain is drawn from a study of cytomegalovirus exposure and HLA in healthy donors. The PCR had 60 Vbeta and 13 Jbeta primers. The data were produced by immunoSEQ multiplex PCR, yet TCRdb's version contains in-frame clones alone and is incomplete. Here the sample table reports roughly 50,000 clones. Comment on this clone: Its specificity is unknown.

CDR1 LGHNA and CDR2 YNFKEQ come from the germline V gene. This CDR3 has 13 residues. The V and J ends lost 5 bases and 6 bases respectively, with 13 bases between them. Study-level results: Investigators reported around 150 TCR beta chains as tied to cytomegalovirus.

This TCR derives from a man aged 35 to 55 in good health and CMV-seropositive. Sample: PBMCs. The chain combines TRBV4-2 with TRBJ2-5; perhaps TRBD2 as D (6 bases). The CDR3 DNA is TGTGCCAGCAGCTTGGACTATTTGAAGACCCAGTACTTC. Its protein product is CASSLDYLKTQYF.